This T cell receptor beta chain was sequenced for a study of blood T cell repertoires in COVID-19. Enrolled through a virtual design, the participants were between 18 and 89 years of age and came from under 25 US areas. The method was immunoSEQ multiplex PCR; TCRdb's version includes in-frame clones alone and lacks a portion of them. The repertoire consists of about 200,000 clones, with more than 80% occurring once and the leading ten covering approximately 8.2%. Germline V gives CDR1 SEHNR, CDR2 FQNEAQ (reference sequence). The CDR3 contains 16 residues. With 0 bases removed from V and 0 bases from J, the gap between germline ends came to 9 bases.

This sequence was found in a young woman who had recovered from COVID-19. The chain has TRBV7-9 and TRBJ1-3; D is undetermined. The source material was PBMCs or T cells enriched from blood (not recorded which). DNA for the CDR3: TGTGCCAGCAGCTTAGCGACACCGAGCTCTGGAAACACCATATATTTT. Translated, it gives CASSLATPSSGNTIYF.